This is a list of T cell receptor beta chains from one sample in a study of graft-versus-host responses after intestinal transplantation. Profiled with immunoSEQ multiplex PCR; TCRdb holds only in-frame clones, not every one. In the table there are 40,000 or so clones, approximately 93% of which are singletons. Sequenced here: PBMCs, sampled around 730 days after intestinal transplantation. Source of these receptors: a human patient who received an intestinal transplant, so some T cells may come from the graft donor. Each CDR3 is given with its conserved first and last residue. A D gene is named only where the DNA matches it firmly. Size is stated for part of the rows, as once, few or many counts, or as a class when the clone is expanded.

NA	TRBJ2-1	TRBV2	NA	CASRGRNEQFF	TGTGCCAGCAGAGGTCGGAATGAGCAGTTCTTC
NA	TRBJ2-7	TRBV5-1	NA	CASSYSGDSYEQYF	TGCGCCAGCAGCTACAGCGGAGACTCCTACGAGCAGTACTTC
NA	TRBJ1-2	TRBV30	TRBD1	CAWSGDRGVNYGYTF	TGTGCCTGGAGTGGGGACAGGGGAGTTAACTATGGCTACACCTTC
once	TRBJ2-5	TRBV5-1	TRBD1	CASSFPDRGLLETQYF	TGCGCCAGCAGCTTCCCAGACAGGGGCCTCCTAGAGACCCAGTACTTC
NA	TRBJ1-3	TRBV4-1	NA	CASSLNGRTSGNTIYF	TGCGCCAGCAGCCTTAACGGACGCACCTCTGGAAACACCATATATTTT
NA	TRBJ2-5	TRBV7-2	NA	CASSLVQLKETQYF	TGTGCCAGCAGCTTAGTCCAGCTCAAAGAGACCCAGTACTTC
once	TRBJ2-7	TRBV28	NA	CASSLWLGTLFNYEQYF	TGTGCCAGCAGTTTATGGTTAGGGACCCTCTTCAACTACGAGCAGTACTTC
NA	TRBJ2-2	TRBV10-3	TRBD1	CAISGQGGAGELFF	TGTGCCATCAGTGGACAGGGGGGGGCCGGGGAGCTGTTTTTT
NA	TRBJ2-7	TRBV7-9	NA	CASSRHLGGGEYEQYF	TGTGCCAGCAGCCGCCACCTAGGAGGGGGCGAATACGAGCAGTACTTC
NA	TRBJ2-3	TRBV6-6	NA	CASSGPRADTQYF	TGTGCCAGCAGTGGTCCTAGGGCAGATACGCAGTATTTT
once	TRBJ2-7	TRBV28	TRBD2	CASSGDYLGYEQYF	TGTGCCAGCAGCGGGGACTACCTGGGCTACGAGCAGTACTTC
NA	TRBJ2-7	TRBV5-1	NA	CASSLGDYRSSYEQYF	TGCGCCAGCAGCTTGGGAGACTATAGGAGCTCCTACGAGCAGTACTTC
NA	TRBJ2-1	TRBV15	NA	CATSPDTLDEQFF	TGTGCCACCAGCCCGGACACTTTGGATGAGCAGTTCTTC
NA	TRBJ1-2	TRBV7-6	NA	CASSFSPRAELGGYTF	TGTGCCAGCAGCTTTTCCCCCAGGGCGGAGTTGGGTGGCTACACCTTC
NA	TRBJ1-5	TRBV6-5	NA	CASSYRFDSNQPQHF	TGTGCCAGCAGTTACAGGTTCGATAGCAATCAGCCCCAGCATTTT
NA	TRBJ2-3	TRBV5-1	NA	CASSPRTGGSTDTQYF	TGCGCCAGCAGCCCCCGCACCGGGGGTAGCACAGATACGCAGTATTTT
NA	TRBJ2-5	TRBV27	NA	CASSFWAGTGWTQYF	TGTGCCAGCAGTTTTTGGGCGGGAACCGGGTGGACCCAGTACTTC
NA	TRBJ1-2	TRBV6-5	TRBD1	CASSYAGQGPGYGYTF	TGTGCCAGCAGTTACGCGGGACAGGGGCCGGGCTATGGCTACACCTTC
NA	TRBJ2-3	TRBV7-9	NA	CASSLGLWGARRTDTQYF	TGTGCCAGCAGCTTAGGTCTATGGGGGGCGAGGAGGACAGATACGCAGTATTTT
NA	TRBJ2-1	TRBV7-3	NA	CASSPTASGYNEQFF	TGTGCCAGCAGCCCCACGGCCAGCGGGTACAATGAGCAGTTCTTC
NA	TRBJ1-5	TRBV19	NA	CASRVGFGNQPQHF	TGTGCCAGTAGGGTAGGGTTTGGCAATCAGCCCCAGCATTTT
NA	TRBJ2-7	TRBV6-5	TRBD2	CASSYGTSGPYEQYF	TGTGCCAGCAGTTACGGGACTAGCGGACCCTACGAGCAGTACTTC
NA	TRBJ1-1	TRBV6-5	NA	CASSLGEGNTEAFF	TGTGCCAGCAGCTTAGGGGAGGGAAACACTGAAGCTTTCTTT
once	TRBJ2-7	TRBV6-6	NA	CASSYSQGSHEQYF	TGTGCCAGCAGTTACTCTCAGGGTTCTCACGAGCAGTACTTC
NA	TRBJ2-1	TRBV5-1	NA	CASSAGVETGDEQFF	TGCGCCAGCAGCGCCGGGGTAGAAACCGGGGATGAGCAGTTCTTC
NA	TRBJ1-5	TRBV6-6	NA	CASREQLNQPQHF	TGTGCCAGCAGGGAACAGCTGAATCAGCCCCAGCATTTT
NA	TRBJ1-2	TRBV16	NA	CASSQYPGANGGYTF	TGTGCCAGCAGCCAATATCCAGGAGCCAATGGTGGCTACACCTTC